This T cell receptor beta chain originates from a study of CD4+ T cells in melanoma. The V gene's germline CDR1 is SGHVS and CDR2 FNYEAQ. CDR3 length equals 16 residues. V lost 4 bases, J lost 0 bases, and 13 bases lay in between. Profiling relied on immunoSEQ multiplex PCR, and the TCRdb table lists in-frame clones only, not all of them. This sample yields some 9,900 clones, of which about three quarters are seen a single time; roughly 21% belongs to the top ten. Sequences were obtained from cells from a culture (not recorded whether cultured in vitro). The V and J genes are TRBV7-6 and TRBJ2-1, with a tentative D call TRBD1 (5 bases). This sequence originates from a human donor with melanoma. Here the CDR3 reads CASSSQGMSSYNEQFF. CDR3 bases: TGTGCCAGCAGCTCGCAGGGTATGAGCTCCTACAATGAGCAGTTCTTC.